The present TCR beta chain was sequenced within a study of OX40 agonist ivuxolimab in advanced cancers. Overall study context: An agonistic anti-OX40 (CD134) antibody, ivuxolimab, was used to treat the patients. Averaging roughly 60 years in age, with a range of about 23 to 79, the cohort was about 85% male. Whole-study results and caveats: CD8+ T cells (on average) carried more expanded clones than CD4+ T cells.

In regard to this clone: Its specificity is unknown.

Deletions cut 3 bases from V and 1 base from J, with 10 bases between. Germline CDR1 is SGDLS and CDR2 is YYNGEE. The CDR3 consists of 15 residues. TCRdb's copy holds only in-frame clones and misses some; the assay was immunoSEQ multiplex PCR. The top ten hold 0.95% to 1.1% of the sample, which has about 50,000 clones, roughly 90% seen once. The rearrangement uses TRBV9 and TRBJ1-4; D ambiguous. The source was CD4+ or CD8+ T cells sorted from blood, collected in a trial of the OX40 agonist ivuxolimab. The source is an adult with an advanced solid tumor such as melanoma, head and neck, liver or kidney cancer. CDR3 DNA sequence: TGTGCCAGCAGCGCCGGACTTAGAACTAATGAAAAACTGTTTTTT. Its protein is CASSAGLRTNEKLFF.